This T cell receptor (beta chain) was captured by sequencing in a study of blood T cell repertoires in COVID-19. The repertoire was sequenced with immunoSEQ multiplex PCR; TCRdb's copy has only in-frame clones and lacks some. This sample has around 300,000 clones, with 80% to 90% found just once. This clone is a singleton in its sample. The CDR3 length is 16 residues. Germline trimming cut 4 bases from V and 0 bases from J; bases unmatched to any gene: 9. From germline, CDR1 is SGHNT and CDR2 YYREEE (reference sequence). The chain recombines TRBV5-4 with TRBJ2-7; 8 positions match TRBD2. Sequencing was carried out using peripheral blood. This TCR came from a woman between 70 and 85 years old with acute or convalescent COVID-19. This chain's CDR3 is CASSLARGGSSYEQYF. For the CDR3, the DNA is TGTGCCAGCAGCCTAGCCCGGGGGGGCAGCTCCTACGAGCAGTACTTC.